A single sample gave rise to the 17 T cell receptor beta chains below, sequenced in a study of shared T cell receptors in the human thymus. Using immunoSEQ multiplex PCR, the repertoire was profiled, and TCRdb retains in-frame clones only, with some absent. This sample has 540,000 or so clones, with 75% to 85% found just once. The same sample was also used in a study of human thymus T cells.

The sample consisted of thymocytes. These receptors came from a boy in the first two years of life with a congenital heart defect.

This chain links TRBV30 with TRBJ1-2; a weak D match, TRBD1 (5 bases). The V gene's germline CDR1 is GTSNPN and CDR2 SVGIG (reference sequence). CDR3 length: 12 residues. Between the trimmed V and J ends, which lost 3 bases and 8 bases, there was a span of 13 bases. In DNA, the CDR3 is TGTGCCTGGAGCCTCAGGGTCGGCGGCTACACCTTC. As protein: CAWSLRVGGYTF.

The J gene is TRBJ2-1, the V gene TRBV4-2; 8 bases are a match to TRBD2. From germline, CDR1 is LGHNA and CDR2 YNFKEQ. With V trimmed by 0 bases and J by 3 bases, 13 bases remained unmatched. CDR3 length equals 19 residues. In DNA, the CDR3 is TGTGCCAGCAGCCAAGATCGACCGAGAGCGGGAGCTCTCTACAATGAGCAGTTCTTC. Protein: CASSQDRPRAGALYNEQFF.

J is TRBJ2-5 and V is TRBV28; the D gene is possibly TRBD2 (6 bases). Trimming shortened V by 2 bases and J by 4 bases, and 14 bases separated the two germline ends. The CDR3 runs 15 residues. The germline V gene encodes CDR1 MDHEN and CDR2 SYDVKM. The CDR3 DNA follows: TGTGCCAGCAGTTTAGACGGAGGGCCGATAGAGACCCAGTACTTC. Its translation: CASSLDGGPIETQYF.

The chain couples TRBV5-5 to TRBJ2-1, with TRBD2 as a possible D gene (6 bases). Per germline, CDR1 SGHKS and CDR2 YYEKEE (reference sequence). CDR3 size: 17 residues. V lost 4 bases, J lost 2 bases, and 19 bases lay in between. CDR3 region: CASSAAGSGGPYNEQFF. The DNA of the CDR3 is TGTGCCAGCAGCGCGGCGGGGAGTGGCGGACCCTACAATGAGCAGTTCTTC.

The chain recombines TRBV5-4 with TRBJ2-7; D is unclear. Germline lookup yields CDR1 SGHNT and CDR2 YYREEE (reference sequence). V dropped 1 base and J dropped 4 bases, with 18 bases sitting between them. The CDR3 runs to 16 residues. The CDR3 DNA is TGTGCCAGCAGCTTGACACGTCGACCCCCCGGGTACGAGCAGTACTTC. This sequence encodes CASSLTRRPPGYEQYF.

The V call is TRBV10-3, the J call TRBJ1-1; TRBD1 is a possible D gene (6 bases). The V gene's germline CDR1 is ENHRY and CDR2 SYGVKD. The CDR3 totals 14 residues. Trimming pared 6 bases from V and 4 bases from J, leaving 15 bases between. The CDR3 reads CAIRSHREGTEAFF. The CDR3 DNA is TGTGCCATCAGAAGCCACAGGGAGGGCACTGAAGCTTTCTTT.

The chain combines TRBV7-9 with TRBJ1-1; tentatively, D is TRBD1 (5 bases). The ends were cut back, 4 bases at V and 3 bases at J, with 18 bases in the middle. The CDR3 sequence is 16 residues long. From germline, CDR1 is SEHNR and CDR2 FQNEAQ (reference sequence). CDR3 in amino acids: CASSSKYWGPDTEAFF. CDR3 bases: TGTGCCAGCAGCTCGAAGTATTGGGGCCCGGACACTGAAGCTTTCTTT.

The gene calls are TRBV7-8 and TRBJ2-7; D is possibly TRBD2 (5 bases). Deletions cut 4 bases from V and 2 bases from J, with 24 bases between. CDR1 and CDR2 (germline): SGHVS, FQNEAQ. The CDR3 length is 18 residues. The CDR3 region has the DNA TGTGCCAGCAGCTACGGGGATTCCGACCCCAGAAGGGCCTACGAGCAGTACTTC. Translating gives CASSYGDSDPRRAYEQYF.

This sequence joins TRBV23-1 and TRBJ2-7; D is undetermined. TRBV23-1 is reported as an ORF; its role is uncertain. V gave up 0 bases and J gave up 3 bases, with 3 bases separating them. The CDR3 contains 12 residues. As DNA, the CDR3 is TGCGCCAGCAGTCAATCCTTCTACGAGCAGTACTTC. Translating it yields CASSQSFYEQYF.

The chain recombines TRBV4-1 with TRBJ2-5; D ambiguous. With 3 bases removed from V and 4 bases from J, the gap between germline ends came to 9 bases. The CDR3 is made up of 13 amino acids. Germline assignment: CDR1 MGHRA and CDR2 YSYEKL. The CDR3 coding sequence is TGCGCCAGCAGCCACCAACAGAGAGAGACCCAGTACTTC. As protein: CASSHQQRETQYF.

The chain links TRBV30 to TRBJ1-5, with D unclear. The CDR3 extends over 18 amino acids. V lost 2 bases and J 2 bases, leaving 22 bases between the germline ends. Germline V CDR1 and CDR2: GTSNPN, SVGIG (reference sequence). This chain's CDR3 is CAWSPSPTKTRGNQPQHF. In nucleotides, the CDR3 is TGTGCCTGGAGTCCTTCGCCCACGAAAACTAGGGGCAATCAGCCCCAGCATTTT.

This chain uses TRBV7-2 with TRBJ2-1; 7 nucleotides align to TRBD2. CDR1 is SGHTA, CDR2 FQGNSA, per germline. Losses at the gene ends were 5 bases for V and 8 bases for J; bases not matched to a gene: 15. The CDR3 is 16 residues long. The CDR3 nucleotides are TGTGCCAGCAGCCTCTTGATGGCGGGAGACCTTGATGAGCAGTTCTTC. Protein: CASSLLMAGDLDEQFF.

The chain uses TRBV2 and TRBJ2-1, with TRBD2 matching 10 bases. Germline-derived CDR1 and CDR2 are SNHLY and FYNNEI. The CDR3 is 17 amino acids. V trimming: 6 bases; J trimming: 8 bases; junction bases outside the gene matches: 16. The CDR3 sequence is CASRKGASGRVGDEQFF. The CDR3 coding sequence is TGTGCCAGCAGAAAAGGGGCTAGCGGGAGAGTTGGTGATGAGCAGTTCTTC.

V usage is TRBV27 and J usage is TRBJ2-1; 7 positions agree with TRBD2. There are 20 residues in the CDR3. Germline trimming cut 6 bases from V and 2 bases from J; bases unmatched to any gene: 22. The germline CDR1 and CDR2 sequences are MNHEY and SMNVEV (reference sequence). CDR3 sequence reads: CASSPEEGGHDTGTYNEQFF. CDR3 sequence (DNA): TGTGCCAGCAGCCCAGAGGAGGGAGGGCATGACACTGGGACCTACAATGAGCAGTTCTTC.

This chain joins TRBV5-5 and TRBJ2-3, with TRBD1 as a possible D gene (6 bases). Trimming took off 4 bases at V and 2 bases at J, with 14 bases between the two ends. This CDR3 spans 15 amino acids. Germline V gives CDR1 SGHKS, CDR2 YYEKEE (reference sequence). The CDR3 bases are TGTGCCAGCAGCCTCACCAGGGGTTTCACAGATACGCAGTATTTT. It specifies CASSLTRGFTDTQYF.

The CDR3 DNA follows: TGCGCCAGCAGCTTGGAGGGACTAGCGTCAGATACGCAGTATTTT. The encoded protein is CASSLEGLASDTQYF. V and J are TRBV5-1 and TRBJ2-3; 10 positions match TRBD2. The CDR3 totals 15 residues. Trimming took 0 bases from V and 4 from J; bases not matched to a gene: 2. Per the germline V gene, CDR1 is SGHRS and CDR2 is YFSETQ.

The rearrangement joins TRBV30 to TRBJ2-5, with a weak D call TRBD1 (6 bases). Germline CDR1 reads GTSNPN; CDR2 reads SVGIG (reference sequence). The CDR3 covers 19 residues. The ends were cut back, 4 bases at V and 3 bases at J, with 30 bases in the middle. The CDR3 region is CAWIKQSDSTTYLKETQYF. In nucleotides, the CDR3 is TGTGCCTGGATCAAGCAATCGGACAGCACGACCTACTTAAAAGAGACCCAGTACTTC.